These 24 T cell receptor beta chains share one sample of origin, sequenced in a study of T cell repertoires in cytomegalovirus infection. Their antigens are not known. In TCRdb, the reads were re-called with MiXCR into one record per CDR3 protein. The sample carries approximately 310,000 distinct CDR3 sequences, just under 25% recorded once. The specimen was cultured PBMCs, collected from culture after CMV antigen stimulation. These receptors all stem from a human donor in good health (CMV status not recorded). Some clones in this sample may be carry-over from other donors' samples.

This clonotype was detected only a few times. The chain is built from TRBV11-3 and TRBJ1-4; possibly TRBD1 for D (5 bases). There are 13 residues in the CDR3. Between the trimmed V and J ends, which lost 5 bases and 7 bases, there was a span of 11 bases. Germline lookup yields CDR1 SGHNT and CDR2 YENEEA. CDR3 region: CASSQRGTEKLFF. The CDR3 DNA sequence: TGTGCCAGCAGCCAACGGGGGACTGAAAAACTGTTTTTT.

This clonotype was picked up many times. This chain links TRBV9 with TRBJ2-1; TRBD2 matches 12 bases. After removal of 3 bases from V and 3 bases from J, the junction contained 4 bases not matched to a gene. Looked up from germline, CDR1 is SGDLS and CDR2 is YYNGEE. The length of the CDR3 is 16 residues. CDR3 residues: CASSDLAGGHYNEQFF. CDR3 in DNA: TGTGCCAGCAGCGACCTAGCGGGAGGGCACTACAATGAGCAGTTCTTC.

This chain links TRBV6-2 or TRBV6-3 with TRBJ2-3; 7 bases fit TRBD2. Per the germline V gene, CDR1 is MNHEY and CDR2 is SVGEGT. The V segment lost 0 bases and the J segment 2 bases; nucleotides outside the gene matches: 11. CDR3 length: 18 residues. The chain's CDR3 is CASSYSSRGREYTDTQYF. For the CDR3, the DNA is TGTGCCAGCAGTTACTCATCCCGGGGGAGGGAGTACACAGATACGCAGTATTTT.

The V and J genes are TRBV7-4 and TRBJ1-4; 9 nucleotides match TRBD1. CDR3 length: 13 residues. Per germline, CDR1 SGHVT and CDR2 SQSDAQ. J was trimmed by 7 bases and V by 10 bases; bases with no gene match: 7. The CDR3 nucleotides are TGTGCCAATAGGGACAGGGAGTCTGAAAAACTGTTTTTT. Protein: CANRDRESEKLFF.

CDR3 protein: CASSPSLQLEQYV. CDR3 nucleotide sequence: TGTGCCAGCAGCCCTAGCTTACAGCTCGAGCAGTACGTC. The chain uses TRBV14 and TRBJ2-7; TRBD2 might be the D (5 bases). The V and J ends lost 4 bases and 6 bases respectively, with 13 bases between them. From germline, CDR1 is SGHDN and CDR2 FVKESK. The CDR3 runs to 13 residues.

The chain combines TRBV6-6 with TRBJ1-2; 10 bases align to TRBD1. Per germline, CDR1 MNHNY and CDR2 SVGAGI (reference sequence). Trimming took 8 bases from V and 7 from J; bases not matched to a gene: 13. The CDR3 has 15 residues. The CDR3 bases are TGTGCCAGCGGAGACCCGGGACAGGGGAGGTCTGGCTACACCTTC. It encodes CASGDPGQGRSGYTF.

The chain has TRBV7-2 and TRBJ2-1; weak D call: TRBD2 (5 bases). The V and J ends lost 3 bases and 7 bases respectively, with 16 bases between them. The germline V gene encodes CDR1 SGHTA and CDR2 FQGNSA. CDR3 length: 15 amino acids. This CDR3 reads CASSLAQRGPNEQFF. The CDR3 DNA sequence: TGTGCCAGCAGCTTGGCGCAACGGGGTCCTAATGAGCAGTTCTTC.

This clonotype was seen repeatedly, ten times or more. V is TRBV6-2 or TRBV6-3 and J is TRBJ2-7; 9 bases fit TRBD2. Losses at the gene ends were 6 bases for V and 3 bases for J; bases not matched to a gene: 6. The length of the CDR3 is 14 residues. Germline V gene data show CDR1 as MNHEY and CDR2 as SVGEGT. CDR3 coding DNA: TGTGCCAGCAGATTAGCGGGAGTAGGCTACGAGCAGTACGTC. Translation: CASRLAGVGYEQYV.

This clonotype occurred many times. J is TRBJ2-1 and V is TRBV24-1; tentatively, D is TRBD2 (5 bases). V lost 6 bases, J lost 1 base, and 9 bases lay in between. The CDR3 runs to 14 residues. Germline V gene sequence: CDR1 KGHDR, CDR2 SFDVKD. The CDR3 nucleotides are TGTGCCACCAGTTTGACGGGATCCTACAATGAGCAGTTCTTC. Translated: CATSLTGSYNEQFF.

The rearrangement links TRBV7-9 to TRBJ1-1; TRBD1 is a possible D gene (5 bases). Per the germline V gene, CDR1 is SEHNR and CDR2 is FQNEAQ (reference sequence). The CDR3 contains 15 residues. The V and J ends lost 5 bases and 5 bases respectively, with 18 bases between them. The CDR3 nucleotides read TGTGCCAGCAGCAACCCCGGCGATTGGGGGACTGAAGCTTTCTTT. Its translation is CASSNPGDWGTEAFF.

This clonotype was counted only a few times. The CDR3 is CATSREGQGFTGELFF. CDR3 coding DNA: TGTGCCACCAGCAGAGAGGGACAGGGCTTCACCGGGGAGCTGTTTTTT. The chain employs TRBV15 and TRBJ2-2; TRBD1 matches at 9 bases. V lost 0 bases and J lost 4; bases outside the gene matches: 3. The CDR3 has 16 amino acids. Germline CDR1 LNHNV, CDR2 YYDKDF (reference sequence). Looking up the rest from reference TRBV15 and TRBJ2-2 gives the full variable domain: DAMVIQNPRYQVTQFGKPVTLSCSQTLNHNVMYWYQQKSSQAPKLLFHYYDKDFNNEADTPDNFQSRRPNTSFCFLDIRSPGLGDTAMYLCATSREGQGFTGELFFGEGSRLTVL.

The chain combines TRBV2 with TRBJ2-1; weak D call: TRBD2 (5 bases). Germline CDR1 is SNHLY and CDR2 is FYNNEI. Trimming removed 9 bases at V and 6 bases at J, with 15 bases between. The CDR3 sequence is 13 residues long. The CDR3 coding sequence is TGTGCCAGTGCGAGGGAGTGGGCCAATGAGCAGTTCTTC. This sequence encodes CASAREWANEQFF.

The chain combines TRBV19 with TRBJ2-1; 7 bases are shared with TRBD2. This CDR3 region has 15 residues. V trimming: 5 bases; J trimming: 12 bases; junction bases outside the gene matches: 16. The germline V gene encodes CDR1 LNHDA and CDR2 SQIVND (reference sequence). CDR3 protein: CASSVGPSGNGGQFF. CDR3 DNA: TGTGCCAGTAGTGTGGGGCCGAGCGGGAATGGGGGGCAGTTCTTC.

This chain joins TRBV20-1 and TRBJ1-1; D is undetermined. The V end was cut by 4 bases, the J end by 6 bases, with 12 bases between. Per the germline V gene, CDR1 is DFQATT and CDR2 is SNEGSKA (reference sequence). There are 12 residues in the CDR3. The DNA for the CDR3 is TGCAGTGCTACGCGAGCCGGGTCTGAAGCTTTCTTT. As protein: CSATRAGSEAFF.

CDR3 amino acids: CASIPDSGSTDTQYF. The CDR3, as DNA: TGTGCCAGCATCCCGGATAGCGGGAGCACAGATACGCAGTATTTT. The chain has TRBV6-6 and TRBJ2-3; TRBD2 matches at 7 bases. Trimming at V came to 7 bases and at J to 0 bases, leaving 7 bases not matched to a gene. The CDR3 totals 15 residues. Germline V gives CDR1 MNHNY, CDR2 SVGAGI (reference sequence).

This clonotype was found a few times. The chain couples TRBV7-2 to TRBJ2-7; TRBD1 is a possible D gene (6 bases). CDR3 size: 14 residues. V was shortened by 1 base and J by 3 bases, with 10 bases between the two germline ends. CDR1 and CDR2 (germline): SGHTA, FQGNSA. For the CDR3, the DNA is TGTGCCAGCAGCTTAGAGCAAGGGGGCTACGAGCAGTACTTC. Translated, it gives CASSLEQGGYEQYF. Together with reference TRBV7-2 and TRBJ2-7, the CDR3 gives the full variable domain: GAGVSQSPSNKVTEKGKDVELRCDPISGHTALYWYRQSLGQGLEFLIYFQGNSAPDKSGLPSDRFSAERTGGSVSTLTIQRTQQEDSAVYLCASSLEQGGYEQYFGPGTRLTVT.

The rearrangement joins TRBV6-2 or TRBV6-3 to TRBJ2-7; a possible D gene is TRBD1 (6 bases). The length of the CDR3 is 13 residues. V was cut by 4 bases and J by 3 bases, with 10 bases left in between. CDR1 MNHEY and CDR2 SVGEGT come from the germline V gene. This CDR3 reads CASSFTGFYEQYV. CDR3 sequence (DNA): TGTGCCAGCAGTTTTACAGGGTTCTACGAGCAGTACGTC.

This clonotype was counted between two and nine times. The CDR3 spells CASSNRGGGRGSNYGYTF. DNA for the CDR3: TGTGCCAGCAGCAATAGGGGAGGGGGCAGGGGATCTAACTATGGCTACACCTTC. V usage is TRBV28 and J usage is TRBJ1-2, with 7 positions matching TRBD1. Germline trimming cut 6 bases from V and 0 bases from J; bases unmatched to any gene: 16. There are 18 residues in the CDR3. In germline, CDR1 is MDHEN, CDR2 SYDVKM.

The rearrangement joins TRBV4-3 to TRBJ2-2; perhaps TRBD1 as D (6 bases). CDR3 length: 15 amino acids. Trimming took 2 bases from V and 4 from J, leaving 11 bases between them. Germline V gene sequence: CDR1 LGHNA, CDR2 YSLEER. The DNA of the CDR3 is TGCGCCAGCAGCCAACGCCAGGGGAGCACCGGGGAGCTGTTTTTT. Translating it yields CASSQRQGSTGELFF.

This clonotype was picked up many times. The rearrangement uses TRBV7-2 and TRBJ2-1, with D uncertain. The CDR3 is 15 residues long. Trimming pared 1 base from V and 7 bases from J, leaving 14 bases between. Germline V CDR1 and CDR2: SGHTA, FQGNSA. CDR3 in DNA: TGTGCCAGCAGCTTAGTGCAGCCGAAGAGGAATGAGCAGTTCTTC. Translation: CASSLVQPKRNEQFF. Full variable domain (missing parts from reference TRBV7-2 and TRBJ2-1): GAGVSQSPSNKVTEKGKDVELRCDPISGHTALYWYRQSLGQGLEFLIYFQGNSAPDKSGLPSDRFSAERTGGSVSTLTIQRTQQEDSAVYLCASSLVQPKRNEQFFGPGTRLTVL.

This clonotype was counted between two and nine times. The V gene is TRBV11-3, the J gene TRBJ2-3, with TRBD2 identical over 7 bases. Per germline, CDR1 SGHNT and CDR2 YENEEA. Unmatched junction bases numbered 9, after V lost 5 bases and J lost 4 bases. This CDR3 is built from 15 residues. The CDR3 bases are TGTGCCAGCAGCCAGACGGGACTACAGGCAGATACGCAGTATTTT. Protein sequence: CASSQTGLQADTQYF.

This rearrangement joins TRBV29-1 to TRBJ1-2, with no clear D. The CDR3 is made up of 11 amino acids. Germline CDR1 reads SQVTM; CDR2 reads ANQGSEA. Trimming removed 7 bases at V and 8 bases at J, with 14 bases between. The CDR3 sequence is CSAAGFEGYTF. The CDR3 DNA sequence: TGCAGCGCTGCCGGGTTTGAGGGCTACACCTTC.

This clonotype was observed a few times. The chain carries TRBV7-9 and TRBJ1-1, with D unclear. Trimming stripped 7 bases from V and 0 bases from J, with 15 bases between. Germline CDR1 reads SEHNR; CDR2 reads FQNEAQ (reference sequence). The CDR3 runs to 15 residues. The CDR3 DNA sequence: TGTGCCAGCAAGCGTGACGGCGGATTGAACACTGAAGCTTTCTTT. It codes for CASKRDGGLNTEAFF.

CDR3 amino acids: CASSRAGTSGSAYNEQFF. In DNA form, the CDR3 reads TGTGCCAGCAGTCGGGCCGGGACTAGCGGGAGCGCCTACAATGAGCAGTTCTTC. The gene calls are TRBV6-5 and TRBJ2-1; 14 bases are shared with TRBD2. This CDR3 is 18 amino acids long. V lost 5 bases and J lost 2; bases outside the gene matches: 8. Germline V gene sequence: CDR1 MNHEY, CDR2 SVGAGI.